Shown below are 24 T cell receptor beta chains from a single sample sequenced in a study of identical twins. TCRdb reprocessed the 5' RACE reads via MiXCR and lists one record per CDR3 protein. In the table there are 1.5 million to 2 million distinct CDR3 sequences, around a third of which are singletons. What was sequenced was cord blood. The receptor source for this set is a newborn girl in good health.

The chain employs TRBV12-3 or TRBV12-4 and TRBJ1-2, with 9 bases that match TRBD1. The CDR3 runs to 14 residues. Unmatched junction bases numbered 6, after V lost 3 bases and J lost 7 bases. CDR3 protein: CASSFGTGSVGYTF. In DNA, the CDR3 is TGTGCCAGCAGTTTTGGGACAGGGTCAGTTGGCTACACCTTC.

The rearrangement joins TRBV18 to TRBJ1-1, with TRBD1 identical over 7 bases. The germline V gene has CDR1 KGHSH and CDR2 LQKENI. The V and J ends lost 3 bases and 1 base, in that order; junction bases with no gene match: 17. There are 19 residues in the CDR3. CDR3 DNA sequence: TGTGCCAGCTCACCGGGGGATACAGGGGTCCATAATGGGAACACTGAAGCTTTCTTT. This sequence encodes CASSPGDTGVHNGNTEAFF.

The V call is TRBV2, the J call TRBJ2-7, with 7 bases identical to TRBD2. This CDR3 is built from 15 residues. The J segment lost 7 bases and the V segment lost 4 bases, leaving 13 bases of the junction unmatched. CDR1 and CDR2 from the germline V gene are SNHLY and FYNNEI. As DNA, the CDR3 is TGTGCCAGCAGTGTAGGGCTAGCGGTCTACAATGAGCAGTACTTC. Residues: CASSVGLAVYNEQYF.

In this sample, this clonotype turned up a few times. CDR3 residues: CASSLVPSETQYF. In DNA, the CDR3 is TGTGCCAGCAGCTTAGTTCCCTCAGAGACCCAGTACTTC. The chain is built from TRBV7-6 and TRBJ2-5; D uncertain. This CDR3 region has 13 residues. Germline V gene lookup returns CDR1 SGHVS and CDR2 FNYEAQ. V gave up 1 base and J gave up 4 bases, with 7 bases separating them.

This clonotype was picked up a small number of times. The V gene is TRBV6-2 or TRBV6-3, the J gene TRBJ2-7; 9 nucleotides align to TRBD2. The V segment lost 6 bases and the J segment 0 bases; nucleotides outside the gene matches: 6. The CDR3 is 15 amino acids. The germline gives CDR1 MNHEY, CDR2 SVGEGT. The CDR3 sequence: CASREFSGGSYEQYF. The CDR3, as DNA: TGTGCCAGCAGGGAATTTAGCGGGGGCTCCTACGAGCAGTACTTC.

The genes are TRBV5-1 and TRBJ2-3; TRBD1 agrees at 9 bases. The V segment lost 3 bases and the J segment 6 bases; nucleotides outside the gene matches: 11. This CDR3 region has 16 residues. The germline CDR1 and CDR2 sequences are SGHRS and YFSETQ. CDR3 residues: CASSSQTGGKWDTQYF. The CDR3 DNA is TGCGCCAGCAGCTCACAAACAGGGGGCAAGTGGGATACGCAGTATTTT. Full variable domain (remainder filled in from reference TRBV5-1 and TRBJ2-3): KAGVTQTPRYLIKTRGQQVTLSCSPISGHRSVSWYQQTPGQGLQFLFEYFSETQRNKGNFPGRFSGRQFSNSRSEMNVSTLELGDSALYLCASSSQTGGKWDTQYFGPGTRLTVL.

The V and J genes are TRBV24-1 and TRBJ1-1; D remains unclear. The CDR3 spans 14 residues. V was cut by 4 bases and J by 1 base, with 9 bases left in between. Per germline, CDR1 KGHDR and CDR2 SFDVKD. CDR3 coding DNA: TGTGCCACCAGTGACAGTCATGAGAACACTGAAGCTTTCTTT. Translated, it gives CATSDSHENTEAFF.

This clonotype was counted a few times. The chain uses TRBV29-1 and TRBJ2-1; D call uncertain. The CDR3 is made up of 14 amino acids. CDR1 SQVTM and CDR2 ANQGSEA come from the germline V gene. The V end was cut by 5 bases, the J end by 0 bases, with 11 bases between. CDR3 loop: CSVPSPSSYNEQFF. The CDR3 DNA sequence: TGCAGCGTTCCCAGCCCGAGCTCCTACAATGAGCAGTTCTTC.

The chain is built from TRBV6-6 and TRBJ1-2; D unclear. The V gene's germline CDR1 is MNHNY and CDR2 SVGAGI (reference sequence). The CDR3 contains 13 residues. V was clipped by 3 bases and J by 7 bases, with 12 bases between them. CDR3 in DNA: TGTGCCAGCAGTTATTCCAGCCAGACTGGCTACACCTTC. It yields the protein CASSYSSQTGYTF.

The chain recombines TRBV12-3 or TRBV12-4 with TRBJ1-2; 9 bases are shared with TRBD1. The V and J ends lost 5 bases and 4 bases, in that order; junction bases with no gene match: 8. This CDR3 is built from 15 residues. The CDR3 DNA follows: TGTGCCAGCAGTCGCCCAATACAGGGGGCCTATGGCTACACCTTC. Translated: CASSRPIQGAYGYTF.

This clonotype was counted many times. V gene TRBV12-3 or TRBV12-4 combines with J gene TRBJ2-1; D might be TRBD2 (5 bases). Trimming took off 3 bases at V and 0 bases at J, with 9 bases between the two ends. The CDR3 is 15 amino acids. This chain's CDR3 is CASSFPGSSYNEQFF. CDR3 nucleotide sequence: TGTGCCAGCAGTTTTCCGGGGAGCTCCTACAATGAGCAGTTCTTC.

Comment on this clonotype: The junction differs from germline at one of its ends, possibly a read error. The chain has TRBV29-1 and TRBJ2-2; 9 bases fit TRBD2. Germline V gene lookup returns CDR1 SQVTM and CDR2 ANQGSEA. This CDR3 is 14 amino acids long. The CDR3 DNA is TGCAGCGTCCGCACTAGCGGGCCCACCGGGGAGCTGTTCTTT. It is translated as CSVRTSGPTGELFF.

V is TRBV18 and J is TRBJ1-2; tentatively, D is TRBD1 (5 bases). Per germline, CDR1 KGHSH and CDR2 LQKENI. V was trimmed by 3 bases and J by 4 bases, leaving 21 bases between them. The CDR3 consists of 17 residues. The CDR3 bases are TGTGCCAGCTCACCCGGCAGGGAGCTCAGATTTGTCTATGGCTACACCTTC. Amino acids: CASSPGRELRFVYGYTF.

The genes are TRBV5-1 and TRBJ1-2, with TRBD1 matching 8 bases. The CDR3 runs to 16 residues. Germline V gene data show CDR1 as SGHRS and CDR2 as YFSETQ. The junction had 9 bases not matched to a gene; V was cut back by 0 bases and J by 5 bases. The CDR3 DNA sequence: TGCGCCAGCAGCTTGGTCGACAGGGGTGATTGGTATGGCTACACCTTC. Its protein is CASSLVDRGDWYGYTF.

The chain recombines TRBV20-1 with TRBJ2-3, with unresolved D. Germline-derived CDR1 and CDR2 are DFQATT and SNEGSKA (reference sequence). Trimming removed 6 bases at V and 3 bases at J, with 13 bases between. The CDR3 runs 13 residues. DNA for the CDR3: TGCAGTGCCTACCTAGGCTGGACAGATACGCAGTATTTT. Translation gives CSAYLGWTDTQYF.

The sample holds a few counts of this clonotype. This sequence joins TRBV5-1 and TRBJ1-1; a possible D gene is TRBD1 (6 bases). Trimming removed 4 bases at V and 4 bases at J, with 20 bases between. Looked up from germline, CDR1 is SGHRS and CDR2 is YFSETQ. This CDR3 region has 16 residues. CDR3 DNA sequence: TGCGCCAGCAGCCTAACACAGGGTCGAGGGGGCACTGAAGCTTTCTTT. Amino acid sequence: CASSLTQGRGGTEAFF.

V is TRBV7-2 and J is TRBJ2-7; 14 bases fit TRBD2. The CDR3 consists of 17 residues. Germline trimming cut 1 base from V and 7 bases from J; bases unmatched to any gene: 9. CDR1 and CDR2 from the germline V gene are SGHTA and FQGNSA. CDR3: CASSLVGTSGRYNEQYF. The CDR3 bases are TGTGCCAGCAGCTTAGTGGGGACTAGCGGGAGATACAATGAGCAGTACTTC.

This clonotype was seen only a few times. This rearrangement joins TRBV10-3 to TRBJ1-2, with D unclear. CDR1 and CDR2 (germline): ENHRY, SYGVKD. This CDR3 is built from 13 residues. V shed 3 bases and J shed 2 bases, with 7 bases lying between them. The CDR3 DNA sequence: TGTGCCATCAGTGACTCACAGAACTATGGCTACACCTTC. Protein: CAISDSQNYGYTF.

This clonotype was detected only a few times. V and J are TRBV5-1 and TRBJ2-5, with 7 bases that match TRBD2. V lost 0 bases, J lost 1 base, and 9 bases stayed unmatched. Germline CDR1 reads SGHRS; CDR2 reads YFSETQ. CDR3 length: 17 amino acids. The CDR3 nucleotides read TGCGCCAGCAGCTTGGCGTTTGCGGGAGTCCCCCAAGAGACCCAGTACTTC. It encodes CASSLAFAGVPQETQYF.

This clonotype has a handful of counts. The rearrangement uses TRBV18 and TRBJ2-5; D gene unclear. Germline assignment: CDR1 KGHSH and CDR2 LQKENI. The V and J ends lost 2 bases and 2 bases respectively, with 9 bases between them. The CDR3 runs 14 residues. CDR3 coding DNA: TGTGCCAGCTCACCAGTCCAGGTTCAAGAGACCCAGTACTTC. This translates into CASSPVQVQETQYF.

The V call is TRBV11-2, the J call TRBJ2-3; possible D gene TRBD2, 5 bases. Germline V gene lookup returns CDR1 SGHAT and CDR2 FQNNGV. With 5 bases removed from V and 5 bases from J, the gap between germline ends came to 17 bases. This CDR3 contains 15 residues. CDR3 sequence reads: CASSLTARGIDTQYF. Here the CDR3 DNA reads TGTGCCAGCAGCCTTACGGCTAGAGGGATAGATACGCAGTATTTT. The variable domain in full, with the rest retrieved from reference TRBV11-2 and TRBJ2-3, is EAGVAQSPRYKIIEKRQSVAFWCNPISGHATLYWYQQILGQGPKLLIQFQNNGVVDDSQLPKDRFSAERLKGVDSTLKIQPAKLEDSAVYLCASSLTARGIDTQYFGPGTRLTVL.

The J gene is TRBJ1-1, the V gene TRBV20-1, with D maybe TRBD1 (6 bases). CDR1 is DFQATT, CDR2 SNEGSKA, per germline (reference sequence). This CDR3 region has 17 residues. Trimming cost V 1 base and J 3 bases, with 21 bases left between them. The CDR3 is CSARGAEGGRAYTEAFF. DNA for the CDR3: TGCAGTGCTAGAGGGGCCGAAGGGGGGCGGGCTTACACTGAAGCTTTCTTT.

This chain uses TRBV4-1 with TRBJ2-2; D unresolved. There are 18 residues in the CDR3. Trimming removed 2 bases at V and 1 base at J, with 17 bases between. Germline CDR1 and CDR2: MGHRA and YSYEKL. CDR3 sequence: CASSQFPPVLVNTGELFF. The CDR3 nucleotides are TGCGCCAGCAGCCAATTCCCGCCGGTGCTAGTGAACACCGGGGAGCTGTTTTTT.

The gene calls are TRBV9 and TRBJ2-1; D ambiguous. The V and J ends lost 0 bases and 4 bases respectively, with 8 bases between them. CDR3 length: 14 residues. Germline CDR1 is SGDLS and CDR2 is YYNGEE. This chain's CDR3 is CASSVVLEYNEQFF. Written as DNA, the CDR3 is TGTGCCAGCAGCGTAGTATTGGAGTACAATGAGCAGTTCTTC.